The T cell receptor (beta chain) under discussion was sequenced for a study of blood T cell repertoires in COVID-19. Turning to the study itself: Donors in the United States, Italy and Spain gave samples during acute or convalescent COVID-19.

The authors' processing: Amplification of reference gene primers provided the estimated nucleated cell counts. Profiled with immunoSEQ multiplex PCR; TCRdb holds only in-frame clones, not every one. The V and J calls and clone size were taken over from that table, and D and trimming were inferred from the DNA. Here the sample spans 300,000 to 350,000 clones, around 82% being singletons. In germline, CDR1 is KGHSH, CDR2 LQKENI. Germline trimming cut 4 bases from V and 4 bases from J; bases unmatched to any gene: 8. CDR3 size: 15 residues. The sequencing sample was made of peripheral blood. The sequence was collected from a man aged 30 to 45 with active or convalescent COVID-19. The gene calls are TRBV18 and TRBJ2-7; 9 bases align to TRBD1. This chain's CDR3 is CASSLAGTGLYEQYF. The DNA of the CDR3 is TGTGCCAGCTCACTTGCCGGGACAGGGTTATACGAGCAGTACTTC.